The clone carrying this T cell receptor beta chain was picked up one time. Its antigen is currently unknown. The data originate from a study of shared clonotypes between healthy human individuals. Background on the study: Every donor yielded three CD4 naive, three CD4 memory, two CD8 naive and one CD8 memory plate.

Here immunoSEQ multiplex PCR was the method, and the copy in TCRdb shows in-frame clones only, minus some. The sample records 2 million to 3 million clones, over 85% being singletons. The study's findings and limits: The genetic and exposure-history diversity represented was limited by few donors. Naive subsets usually exceeded memory subsets in estimated richness.

The germline gives CDR1 SQVTM, CDR2 ANQGSEA. The CDR3 consists of 16 residues. After removal of 3 bases from V and 5 bases from J, the junction contained 10 bases not matched to a gene. This clonotype originated in a man aged 18 to 35 in good health. Some clones in this sample may be carry-over from other donors' samples. Material for sequencing was naive CD4+ T cells from PBMCs. Subset here: CD45RA+ positively selected. This chain connects TRBV29-1 to TRBJ2-3, with 11 bases aligning to TRBD1. For the CDR3, the DNA is TGCAGCGTTGACGGGACCCAGGACAGGGGGCAAGATACGCAGTATTTT. Its translation: CSVDGTQDRGQDTQYF.